The present TCR beta chain was sequenced within a study of identical twins. The J segment lost 6 bases and the V segment lost 5 bases, leaving 8 bases of the junction unmatched. Germline V CDR1 and CDR2: SEHNR, FQNEAQ (reference sequence). The CDR3 loop spans 14 amino acids. Findings and caveats of the study: Researchers caution that invariant MAIT and iNKT cells could partly confound zero-insertion analyses. The same donors were not followed; conclusions instead depended on cross-sectional statistical analysis.

This clonotype was detected ten times or more. Its antigen is not known. Donors were all healthy Caucasians. Template switching supplied a universal primer site; unique molecular identifiers were carried on the cDNA. TCRdb itself ran the 5' RACE reads through MiXCR, one entry per CDR3 protein. The sample holds a few hundred thousand distinct CDR3 sequences, 9.5% to 10% seen once. In addition, the sample was reused for a study of yellow fever vaccine responses in identical twins.

The chain has TRBV7-9 and TRBJ2-7, with 9 bases aligning to TRBD1. The sequencing sample was made of PBMCs. The sequence came from a woman between 18 and 30 years old in good health. CDR3 residues: CASSPSGQGPEQYF. The CDR3 coding sequence is TGTGCCAGCAGCCCCTCGGGACAGGGCCCCGAGCAGTACTTC. The full variable domain, completed using reference TRBV7-9 and TRBJ2-7, is DTGVSQNPRHKITKRGQNVTFRCDPISEHNRLYWYRQTLGQGPEFLTYFQNEAQLEKSRLLSDRFSAERPKGSFSTLEIQRTEQGDSAMYLCASSPSGQGPEQYFGPGTRLTVT.